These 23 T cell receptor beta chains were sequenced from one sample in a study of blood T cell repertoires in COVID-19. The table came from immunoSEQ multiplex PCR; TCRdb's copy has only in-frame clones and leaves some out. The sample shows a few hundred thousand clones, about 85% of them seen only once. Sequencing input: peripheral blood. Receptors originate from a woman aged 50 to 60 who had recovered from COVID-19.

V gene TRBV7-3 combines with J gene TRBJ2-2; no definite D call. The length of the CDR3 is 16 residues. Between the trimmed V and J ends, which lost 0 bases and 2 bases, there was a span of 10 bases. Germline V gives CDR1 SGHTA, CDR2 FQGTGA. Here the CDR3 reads CASSLTGAANTGELFF. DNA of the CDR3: TGTGCCAGCAGCTTAACGGGCGCAGCTAACACCGGGGAGCTGTTTTTT.

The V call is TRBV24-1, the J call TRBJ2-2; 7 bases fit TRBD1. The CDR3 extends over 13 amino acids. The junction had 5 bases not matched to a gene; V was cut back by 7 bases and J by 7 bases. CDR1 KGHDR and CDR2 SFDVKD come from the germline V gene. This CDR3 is CATRDRVLGELFF. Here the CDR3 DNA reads TGTGCCACCAGAGACAGGGTGCTCGGGGAGCTGTTTTTT.

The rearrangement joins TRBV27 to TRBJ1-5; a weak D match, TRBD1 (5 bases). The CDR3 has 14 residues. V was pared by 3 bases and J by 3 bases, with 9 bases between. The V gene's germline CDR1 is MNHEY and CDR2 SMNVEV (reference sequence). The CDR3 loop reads CASSLVGVNQPQHF. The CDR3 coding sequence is TGTGCCAGCAGTTTGGTAGGGGTCAATCAGCCCCAGCATTTT.

CDR3 loop: CASTGGASYEQYF. For the CDR3, the DNA is TGCGCCAGCACCGGGGGGGCCTCCTACGAGCAGTACTTC. The chain recombines TRBV5-1 with TRBJ2-7; 8 nucleotides line up with TRBD2. Germline V gene sequence: CDR1 SGHRS, CDR2 YFSETQ. V lost 6 bases and J lost 0; bases outside the gene matches: 2. The CDR3 covers 13 residues.

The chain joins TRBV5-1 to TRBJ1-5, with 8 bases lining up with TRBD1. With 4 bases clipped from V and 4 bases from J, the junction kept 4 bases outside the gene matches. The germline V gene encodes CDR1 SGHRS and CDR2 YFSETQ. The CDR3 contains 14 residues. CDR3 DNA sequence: TGCGCCAGCAGCGCAACAGGGGGGAATCAGCCCCAGCATTTT. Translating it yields CASSATGGNQPQHF.

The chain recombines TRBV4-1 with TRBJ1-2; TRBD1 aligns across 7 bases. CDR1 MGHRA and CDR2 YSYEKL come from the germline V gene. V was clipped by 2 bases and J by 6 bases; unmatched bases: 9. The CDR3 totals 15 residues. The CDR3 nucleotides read TGCGCCAGCAGCCAATACCACAGGGGCGGGGATGGCTACACCTTC. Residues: CASSQYHRGGDGYTF.

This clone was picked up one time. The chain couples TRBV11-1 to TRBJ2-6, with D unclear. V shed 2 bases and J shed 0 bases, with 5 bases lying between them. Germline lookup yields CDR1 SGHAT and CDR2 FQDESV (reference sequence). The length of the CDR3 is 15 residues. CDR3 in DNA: TGTGCCAGCAGCTTATGGAGCTCTGGGGCCAACGTCCTGACTTTC. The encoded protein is CASSLWSSGANVLTF.

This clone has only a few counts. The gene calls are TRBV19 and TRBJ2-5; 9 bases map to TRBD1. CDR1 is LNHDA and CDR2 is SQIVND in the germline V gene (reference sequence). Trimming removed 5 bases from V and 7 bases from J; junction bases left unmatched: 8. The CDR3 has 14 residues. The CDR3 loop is CASSGRDRDATQYF. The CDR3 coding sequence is TGTGCCAGTAGTGGCCGGGACAGGGATGCGACCCAGTACTTC.

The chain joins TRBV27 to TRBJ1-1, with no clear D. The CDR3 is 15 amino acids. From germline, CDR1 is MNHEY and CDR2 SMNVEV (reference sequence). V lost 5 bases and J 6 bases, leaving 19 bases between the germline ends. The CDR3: CASSVIPGLTPEAFF. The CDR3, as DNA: TGTGCCAGCAGTGTTATTCCGGGATTGACCCCTGAAGCTTTCTTT.

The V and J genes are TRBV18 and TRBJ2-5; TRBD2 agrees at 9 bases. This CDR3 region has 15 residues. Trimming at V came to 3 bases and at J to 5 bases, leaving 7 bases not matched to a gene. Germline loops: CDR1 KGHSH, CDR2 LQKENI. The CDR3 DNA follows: TGTGCCAGCTCACCTCCTAGCGGGATACGGGAGACCCAGTACTTC. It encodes CASSPPSGIRETQYF. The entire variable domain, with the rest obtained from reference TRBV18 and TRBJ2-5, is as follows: NAGVMQNPRHLVRRRGQEARLRCSPMKGHSHVYWYRQLPEEGLKFMVYLQKENIIDESGMPKERFSAEFPKEGPSILRIQQVVRGDSAAYFCASSPPSGIRETQYFGPGTRLLVL.

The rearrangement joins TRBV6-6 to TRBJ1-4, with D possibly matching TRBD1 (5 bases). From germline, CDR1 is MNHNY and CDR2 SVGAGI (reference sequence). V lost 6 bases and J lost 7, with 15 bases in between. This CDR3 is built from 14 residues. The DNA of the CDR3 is TGTGCCAGCAGGGCCCTGGGCGGGGCTGAAAAACTGTTTTTT. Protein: CASRALGGAEKLFF.

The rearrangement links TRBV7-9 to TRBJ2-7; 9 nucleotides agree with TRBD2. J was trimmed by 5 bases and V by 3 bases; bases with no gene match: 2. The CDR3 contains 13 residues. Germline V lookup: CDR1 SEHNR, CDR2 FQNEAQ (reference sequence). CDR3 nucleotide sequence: TGTGCCAGCAGCTTGGGACTAGCCCACGAGCAGTACTTC. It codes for CASSLGLAHEQYF.

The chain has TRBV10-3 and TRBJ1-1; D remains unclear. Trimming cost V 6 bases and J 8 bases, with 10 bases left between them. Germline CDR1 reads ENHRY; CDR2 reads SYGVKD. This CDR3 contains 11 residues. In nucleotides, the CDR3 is TGTGCCATCAGCCTAGGCTCAGAAGCTTTCTTT. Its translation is CAISLGSEAFF.

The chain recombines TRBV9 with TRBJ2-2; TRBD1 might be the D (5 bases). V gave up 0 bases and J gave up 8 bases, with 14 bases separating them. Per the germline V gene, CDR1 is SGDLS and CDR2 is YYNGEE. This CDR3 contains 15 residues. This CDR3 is CASSVDSGRAGELFF. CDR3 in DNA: TGTGCCAGCAGCGTAGATTCCGGCAGGGCAGGGGAGCTGTTTTTT.

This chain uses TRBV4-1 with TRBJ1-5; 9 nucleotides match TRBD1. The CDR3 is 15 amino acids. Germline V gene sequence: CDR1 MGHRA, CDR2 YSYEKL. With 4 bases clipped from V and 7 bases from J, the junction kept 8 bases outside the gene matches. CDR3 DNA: TGCGCCAGCAGCCGCGAACAGGGGGCCGACCAGCCCCAGCATTTT. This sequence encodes CASSREQGADQPQHF.

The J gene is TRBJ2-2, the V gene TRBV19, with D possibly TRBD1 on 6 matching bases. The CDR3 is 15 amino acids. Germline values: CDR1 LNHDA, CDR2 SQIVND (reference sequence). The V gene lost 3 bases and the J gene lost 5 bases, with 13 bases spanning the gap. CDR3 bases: TGTGCCAGTAGTATCCTGGGGGCTGGGACCGGGGAGCTGTTTTTT. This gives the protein CASSILGAGTGELFF.

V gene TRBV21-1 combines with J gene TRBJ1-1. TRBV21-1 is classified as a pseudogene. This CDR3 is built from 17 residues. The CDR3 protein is CASSNKGGVGGDTEAFF. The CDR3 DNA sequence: TGTGCCAGCAGCAATAAGGGAGGTGTAGGGGGGGACACTGAAGCTTTCTTT.

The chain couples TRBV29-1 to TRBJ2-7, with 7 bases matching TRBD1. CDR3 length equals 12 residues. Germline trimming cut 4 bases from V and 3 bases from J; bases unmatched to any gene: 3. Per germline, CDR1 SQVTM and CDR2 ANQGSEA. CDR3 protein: CSVGQGDYEQYF. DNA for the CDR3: TGCAGCGTTGGGCAGGGGGACTACGAGCAGTACTTC.

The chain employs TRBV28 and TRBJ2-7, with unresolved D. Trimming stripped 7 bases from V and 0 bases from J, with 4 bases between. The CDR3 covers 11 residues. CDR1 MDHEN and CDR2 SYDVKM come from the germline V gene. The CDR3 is CASTVSYEQYF. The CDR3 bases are TGTGCCAGCACAGTCTCCTACGAGCAGTACTTC.

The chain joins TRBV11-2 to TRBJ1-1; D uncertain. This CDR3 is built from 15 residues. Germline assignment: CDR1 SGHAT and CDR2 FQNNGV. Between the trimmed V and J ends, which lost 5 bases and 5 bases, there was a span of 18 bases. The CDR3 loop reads CASSPFFSRRTEAFF. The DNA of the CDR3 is TGTGCCAGCAGCCCCTTCTTTAGCCGGCGGACTGAAGCTTTCTTT.

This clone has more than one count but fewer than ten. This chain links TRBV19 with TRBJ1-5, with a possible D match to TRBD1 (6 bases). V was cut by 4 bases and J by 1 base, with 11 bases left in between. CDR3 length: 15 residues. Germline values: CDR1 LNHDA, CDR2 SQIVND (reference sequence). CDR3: CASSTQGTSNQPQHF. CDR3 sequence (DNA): TGTGCCAGTAGTACCCAGGGGACCAGCAATCAGCCCCAGCATTTT.

CDR3 region: CASSYSGTGMRIQYF. The CDR3 coding sequence is TGCGCCAGCAGCTATTCGGGGACAGGGATGCGCATTCAGTACTTC. V usage is TRBV5-1 and J usage is TRBJ2-4; the match to TRBD1 covers 9 bases. CDR1 is SGHRS, CDR2 YFSETQ, per germline. The junction had 10 bases not matched to a gene; V was cut back by 3 bases and J by 9 bases. This CDR3 is built from 15 residues.

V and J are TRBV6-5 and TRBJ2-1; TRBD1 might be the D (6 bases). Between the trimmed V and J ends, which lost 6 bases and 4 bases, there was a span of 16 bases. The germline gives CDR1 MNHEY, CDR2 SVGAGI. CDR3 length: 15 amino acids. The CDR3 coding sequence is TGTGCCAGCAGCCTCGGACAGCCGGAATACAATGAGCAGTTCTTC. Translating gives CASSLGQPEYNEQFF.